The sequence of this TCR beta chain was determined in a study of CD8+ T cells in alopecia areata. Findings and caveats of the study: Relative to normal scalp, lesional scalp, especially alopecia totalis/universalis, showed higher clonality. Significant decreases in scalp clonality and expanded CD8+ clones followed tofacitinib treatment. Persistence during tofacitinib was seen for many expanded lesional clones in scalp and blood.

Comments on this clone: Its antigen is unknown.

RNA was isolated and reverse transcribed to cDNA, the sequencing template. Sequencing used immunoSEQ multiplex PCR; TCRdb keeps in-frame clones, though not all of them. This table has around 150,000 clones, 50% to 70% appearing once. Treatment of the sample: oral pan-JAK inhibitor, 5-10 mg twice daily. Material: CD4+ T cells sorted from blood, obtained at week 4, from a patient treated with tofacitinib. The source of this sequence is a human donor with alopecia areata.

This CDR3 is CSDADRKGTDTQYF. CDR3 coding DNA: TGCAGCGACGCTGACAGGAAGGGCACAGATACGCAGTATTTT. The chain recombines TRBV29-1 with TRBJ2-3, with TRBD1 as a possible D gene (6 bases). Germline CDR1 is SQVTM and CDR2 is ANQGSEA. CDR3 length: 14 residues. Trimming removed 7 bases at V and 1 base at J, with 15 bases between.